This TCR beta chain was recovered during a study of tissue T cells after allogeneic stem cell transplantation. General study findings and limits: Limitations included a small, clinically heterogeneous cohort and limited sampling depth. TCR repertoires tracked anatomic similarity, regardless of disease or transplant status. In patients and mice, blood and spleen missed much of tissue repertoire.

This clone was seen only a few times. Its antigen remains unknown. Gene names and germline match the mouse. The read is 1 residue too short to cover the CDR3 end, so that end is filled in from the germline J gene. This CDR3 is 13 amino acids long. Germline CDR1 FNHDT, CDR2 SITEND (reference sequence). Trimming removed 4 bases from V and 4 bases from J; junction bases left unmatched: 5. Assay: immunoSEQ multiplex PCR; the TCRdb copy retains only in-frame clones and omits some. The sample lists 4,500 to 5,000 clones, around 49% occurring once. Regarding time point: mouse harvest day 14 after allogeneic transplant. Each mouse received 10^7 T-cell-depleted marrow cells plus 10^6 splenic CD5+ T cells by tail vein. This mouse GVHD model was MHC-mismatched B6 to BALB/c, profiled day 7 or 14.

The chain has TRBV19 and TRBJ2-7; 7 nucleotides agree with TRBD2. The sequenced sample consisted of lymph node tissue. This receptor was identified in a female BALB/c mouse given C57BL/6 T cells with graft-versus-host disease after an allogeneic hematopoietic cell transplant. CDR3 DNA, as far as it was read: TGTGCCAGCAGTCGACTGGGACCTTATGAACAGTAC. It specifies CASSRLGPYEQY. The whole CDR3 protein reads CASSRLGPYEQYF.